This TCR beta chain came from a study of beta chain features in type 1 diabetes. Study-level findings and limits: Shorter TCRB CDR3s, moderately but significantly so, were found in Type 1 diabetes patients in all four CD4+ subsets.

The junction had 5 bases not matched to a gene; V was cut back by 4 bases and J by 4 bases. There are 14 residues in the CDR3. The germline CDR1 and CDR2 sequences are SGHDN and FVKESK. Note on this clone: Antigen specificity is unknown.

The isolated RNA, all of it, was reverse transcribed, so expressed TCRB transcripts were what got sequenced. Method: immunoSEQ multiplex PCR; TCRdb's copy keeps in-frame clones and lacks some. The sample records 250,000 to 300,000 clones, 24% being singletons. The chain couples TRBV14 to TRBJ1-2; 8 bases are shared with TRBD1. The clonotype was recovered from a woman aged 25 to 39 with type 1 diabetes. Material for sequencing was naive CD4+ T cells from blood. The CDR3 region has the DNA TGTGCCAGCAGCCCTGGACAGGGCTCCTATGGCTACACCTTC. Its translation: CASSPGQGSYGYTF.